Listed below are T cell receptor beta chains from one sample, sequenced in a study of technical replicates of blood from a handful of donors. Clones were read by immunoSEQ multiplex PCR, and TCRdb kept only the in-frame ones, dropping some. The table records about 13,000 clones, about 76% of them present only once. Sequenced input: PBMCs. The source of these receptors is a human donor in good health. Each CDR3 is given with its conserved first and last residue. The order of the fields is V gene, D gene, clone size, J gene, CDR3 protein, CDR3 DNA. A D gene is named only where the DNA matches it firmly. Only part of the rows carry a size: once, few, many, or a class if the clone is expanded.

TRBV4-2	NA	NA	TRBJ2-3	CASSQNGGFGRIGDTQYF	TGTGCCAGCAGCCAAAATGGAGGGTTCGGGAGAATTGGAGATACGCAGTATTTT
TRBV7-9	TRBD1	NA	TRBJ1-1	CASTLERTGNTEAFF	TGTGCCAGCACCCTGGAAAGGACAGGGAACACTGAAGCTTTCTTT
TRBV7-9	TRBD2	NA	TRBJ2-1	CASTESGRGYNEQFF	TGTGCCAGCACCGAGAGTGGGCGGGGGTACAATGAGCAGTTCTTC
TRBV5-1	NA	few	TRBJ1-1	CASSSTGRNTEAFF	TGCGCCAGCAGCTCTACGGGGAGGAACACTGAAGCTTTCTTT
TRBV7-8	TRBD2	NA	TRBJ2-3	CASSFYLAGEDTQYF	TGTGCCAGCAGCTTCTATCTAGCGGGAGAAGATACGCAGTATTTT
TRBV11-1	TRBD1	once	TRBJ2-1	CASSWTGGVGNEQFF	TGTGCCAGCAGCTGGACAGGGGGCGTTGGCAATGAGCAGTTCTTC
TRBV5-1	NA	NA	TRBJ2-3	CASSLGWRTSTDTQYF	TGCGCCAGCAGCTTGGGGTGGCGGACTAGCACAGATACGCAGTATTTT
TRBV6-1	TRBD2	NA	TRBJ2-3	CASSGLAGGPDTQYF	TGTGCCAGCAGTGGACTAGCGGGAGGGCCAGATACGCAGTATTTT
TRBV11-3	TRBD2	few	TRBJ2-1	CASSSGLAYNEQFF	TGTGCCAGCAGCTCTGGACTAGCCTACAATGAGCAGTTCTTC
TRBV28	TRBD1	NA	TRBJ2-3	CASSSGQGTDTQYF	TGTGCCAGCAGTTCAGGACAGGGCACAGATACGCAGTATTTT
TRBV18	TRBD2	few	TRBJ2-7	CASSPPSGGEQYF	TGTGCCAGCTCACCACCTTCGGGGGGCGAGCAGTACTTC
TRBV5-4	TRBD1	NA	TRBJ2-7	CASSLPGQGPYEQYF	TGTGCCAGCAGCTTACCGGGACAGGGCCCCTACGAGCAGTACTTC
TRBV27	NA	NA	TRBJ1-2	CASSFGGLNGYTF	TGTGCCAGCAGTTTCGGGGGGCTTAATGGCTACACCTTC
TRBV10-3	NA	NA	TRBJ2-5	CAISRDKETQYF	TGTGCCATCAGCCGGGACAAAGAGACCCAGTACTTC
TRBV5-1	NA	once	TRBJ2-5	CASSLTGSATRETQYF	TGCGCCAGCAGCTTGACAGGGTCGGCGACGCGGGAGACCCAGTACTTC
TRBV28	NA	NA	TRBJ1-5	CASSFAGGRASGPQHF	TGTGCCAGCAGTTTCGCCGGTGGCAGGGCCTCCGGGCCCCAGCATTTT
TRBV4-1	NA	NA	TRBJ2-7	CASSQADSFIYEQYF	TGCGCCAGCAGCCAAGCCGACAGCTTTATTTACGAGCAGTACTTC